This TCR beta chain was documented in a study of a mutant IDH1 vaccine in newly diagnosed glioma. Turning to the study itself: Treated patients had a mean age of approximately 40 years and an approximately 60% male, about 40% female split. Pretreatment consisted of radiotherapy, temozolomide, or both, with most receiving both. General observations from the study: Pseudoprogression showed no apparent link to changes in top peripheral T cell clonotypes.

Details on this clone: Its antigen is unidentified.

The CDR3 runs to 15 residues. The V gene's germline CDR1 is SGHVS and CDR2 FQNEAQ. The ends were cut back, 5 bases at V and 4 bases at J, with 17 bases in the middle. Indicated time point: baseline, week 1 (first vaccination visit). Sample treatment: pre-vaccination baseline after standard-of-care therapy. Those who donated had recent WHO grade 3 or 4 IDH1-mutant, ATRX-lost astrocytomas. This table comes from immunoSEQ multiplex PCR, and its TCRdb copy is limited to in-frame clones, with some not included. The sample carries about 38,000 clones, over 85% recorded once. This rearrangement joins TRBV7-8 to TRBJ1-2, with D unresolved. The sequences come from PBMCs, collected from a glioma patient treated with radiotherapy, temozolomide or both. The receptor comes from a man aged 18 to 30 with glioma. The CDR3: CASSGISRKGYGYTF. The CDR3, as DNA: TGTGCCAGCAGCGGCATCTCTCGGAAGGGCTATGGCTACACCTTC.